This T cell receptor (beta chain) comes out of a study of T-cell reconstitution after alpha-beta-depleted transplantation in children. Trimming took 3 bases from V and 3 from J; bases not matched to a gene: 1. The germline V gene encodes CDR1 SGDLS and CDR2 YYNGEE. The CDR3 length is 14 residues. As it was prepared, the TCRbeta library received unique molecular identifiers. One entry per CDR3 protein results from TCRdb running MiXCR on the PCR reads. The sample includes about 340,000 distinct CDR3 sequences, 10% to 15% of them seen just once. This clonotype originated in a human donor who donated a stem cell graft to a child with Fanconi anemia. Specimen: PBMCs, collected from the stem cell graft. The chain has TRBV9 and TRBJ2-1; 9 positions match TRBD2. The CDR3 DNA reads TGTGCCAGCAGCGCTAGCGGGGACTACAATGAGCAGTTCTTC. Its protein is CASSASGDYNEQFF. Using reference TRBV9 and TRBJ2-1 for the parts outside the CDR3, the full variable domain is DSGVTQTPKHLITATGQRVTLRCSPRSGDLSVYWYQQSLDQGLQFLIQYYNGEERAKGNILERFSAQQFPDLHSELNLSSLELGDSALYFCASSASGDYNEQFFGPGTRLTVL.